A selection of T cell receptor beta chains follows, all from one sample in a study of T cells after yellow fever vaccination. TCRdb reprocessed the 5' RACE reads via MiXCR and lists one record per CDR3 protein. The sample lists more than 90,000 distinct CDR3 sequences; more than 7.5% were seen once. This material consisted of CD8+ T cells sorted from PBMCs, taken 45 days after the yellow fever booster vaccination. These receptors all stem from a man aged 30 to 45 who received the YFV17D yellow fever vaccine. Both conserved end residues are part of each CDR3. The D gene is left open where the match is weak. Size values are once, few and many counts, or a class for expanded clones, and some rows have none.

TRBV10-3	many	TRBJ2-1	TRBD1	TGTGCCATCGGACAGGGGGCCAATGAGCAGTTCTTC	CAIGQGANEQFF
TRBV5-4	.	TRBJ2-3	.	TGTGCCATCAGCCCCGGGGAAACGGCAGATACGCAGTATTTC	CAISPGETADTQYF
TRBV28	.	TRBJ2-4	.	TGTGCCAGCAGTTTCCCGGGGGACATCAAAAACATTCAGTACTTC	CASSFPGDIKNIQYF
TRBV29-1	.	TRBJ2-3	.	TGCAGCGTTGATAGCCCTCCGCTATGGGCAGATACGCAGTATTTT	CSVDSPPLWADTQYF
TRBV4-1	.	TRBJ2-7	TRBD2	TGCGCCAGCAGCCTGACTAGCGGGCTCTACGAGCAGTACTTC	CASSLTSGLYEQYF
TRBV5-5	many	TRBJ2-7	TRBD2	TGTGCCAGCAGAGGTGCGGGACTAGCGGGGGAGCAGTACTTC	CASRGAGLAGEQYF
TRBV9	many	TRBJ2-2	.	TGTGCCAGCAGCGTAGGAGGACTGAGCGCGGGGGAGCTGTTTTTT	CASSVGGLSAGELFF
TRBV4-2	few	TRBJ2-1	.	TGTGCCAGCAGCCAAGAAACGGACTGGGGAAACAATGAGCAGTTCTTC	CASSQETDWGNNEQFF
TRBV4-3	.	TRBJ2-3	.	TGCGCCAGCAGCCAAGTTTCGTCGAAACCCATGGCAGATACGCAGTATTTT	CASSQVSSKPMADTQYF
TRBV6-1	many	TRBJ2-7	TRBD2	TGTGCCAGCAGTCTCCTAGCGGAAGATACCTACGAGCAGTACTTC	CASSLLAEDTYEQYF
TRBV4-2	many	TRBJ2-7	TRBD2	TGTGCCAGCAGCCAAGTTAAGCGGGAGGGCTCCTACGAGCAGTACTTC	CASSQVKREGSYEQYF
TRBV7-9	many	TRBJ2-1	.	TGTGCCAGTACGGGTAGCTCCTACAATGAGCAGTTCTTC	CASTGSSYNEQFF
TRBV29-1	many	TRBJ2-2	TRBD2	TGCAGCGTTGCGAGGGAGCGGGGCACCGGGGAGCTGTTTTTT	CSVARERGTGELFF
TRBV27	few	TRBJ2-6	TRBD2	TGTGCCAGCAGTTTCACTGACGGGGGGGCTCCCGTCCTGACTTTC	CASSFTDGGAPVLTF
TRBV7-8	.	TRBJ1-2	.	TGTGCCAGCAGCTTCGAACTCGGGACGGTCGGCTACACCTTC	CASSFELGTVGYTF
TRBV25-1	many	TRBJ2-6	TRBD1	TGTGCCAGCAGCTTTACAGGGGGAGAGAGCTCTGGGGCCAACGTCCTGACTTTC	CASSFTGGESSGANVLTF
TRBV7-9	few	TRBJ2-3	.	TGTGCCAGCAGCCCTGGGTGGAGAGACCCCCGTGAGGATACGCAGTATTTT	CASSPGWRDPREDTQYF
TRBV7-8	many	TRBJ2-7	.	TGTGCCAGCAGCTCGACATGGACAAACGCCTACGAGCAGTACTTC	CASSSTWTNAYEQYF
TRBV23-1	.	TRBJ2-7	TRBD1	TGCGCCAGCAGTCAATATGGCAGGGGGTCATTGTACGAGCAGTACTTC	CASSQYGRGSLYEQYF
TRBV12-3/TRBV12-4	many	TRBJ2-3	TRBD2	TGTGCCAGCAGTTTAGCGCCTAGCGGGAGCATGGGAGATACGCAGTATTTT	CASSLAPSGSMGDTQYF
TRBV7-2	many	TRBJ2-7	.	TGTGCCAGCAGCTTAGAACAGAACTCCTACGAGCAGTACTTC	CASSLEQNSYEQYF
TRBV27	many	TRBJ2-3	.	TGTGCCAGCAGTTTATCGGGCCCCGGGCCAGCTAGCACAGATACGCAGTATTTT	CASSLSGPGPASTDTQYF
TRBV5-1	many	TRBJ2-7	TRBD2	TGCGCCAGCACGAGTTCCGGGACTAGGCCCTACGAGCAGTACTTC	CASTSSGTRPYEQYF
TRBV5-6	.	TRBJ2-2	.	TGTGCCAGCAGCGCTGGGCTGAGTTTATACACCGGGGAGCTGTTTTTT	CASSAGLSLYTGELFF
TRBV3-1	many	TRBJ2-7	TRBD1	TGTGCCAGCCGCGACAGGGGGTCGTACGAGCAGTACTTC	CASRDRGSYEQYF
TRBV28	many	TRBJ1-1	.	TGTGCCAGCAGCACGCTCCCCGGGGTGAACAAAAACACTGAAGCTTTCTTT	CASSTLPGVNKNTEAFF
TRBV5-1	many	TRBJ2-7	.	TGCGCCAGCAGCTTGGATGGCAGGACGACTAAAGGCGAGCAGTACTTC	CASSLDGRTTKGEQYF
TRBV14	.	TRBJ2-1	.	TGTGCCAGCAGCCAAGCGGCGGGACCAATTAACAATGAGCAGTTCTTC	CASSQAAGPINNEQFF
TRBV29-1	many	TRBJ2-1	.	TGCAGCGCCGAGATAGTCCCTCCTTACAATGAGCAGTTCTTC	CSAEIVPPYNEQFF
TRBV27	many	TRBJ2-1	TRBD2	TGTGCCACCAACCCCCAGACTAGCGGGACCGGTGAGCAGTTCTTC	CATNPQTSGTGEQFF
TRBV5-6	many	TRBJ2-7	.	TGTGCCAGCAGCTTTGGTGGGACTTACGAGCAGTACTTC	CASSFGGTYEQYF
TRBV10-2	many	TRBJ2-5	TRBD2	TGCGCCAGCAGCCGTGCTAGCGGGCCGCTGGAGACCCAGTACTTC	CASSRASGPLETQYF
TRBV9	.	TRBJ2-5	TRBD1	TGTGCCAGCAGCGTATCCGGGACAGGACACCAAGAGACCCAGTACTTC	CASSVSGTGHQETQYF
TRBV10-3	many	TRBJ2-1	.	TGTGCCATCAGTCCAGCGGACATCTCCTACAATGAGCAGTTCTTC	CAISPADISYNEQFF
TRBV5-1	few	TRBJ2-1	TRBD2	TGCGCCAGCAGCGGCACTAGCGTGACCTACAATGAGCAGTTCTTC	CASSGTSVTYNEQFF
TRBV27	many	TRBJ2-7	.	TGTGCCAGCAGTTGGGTAGCGCGCTCCTACGAGCAGTACTTC	CASSWVARSYEQYF
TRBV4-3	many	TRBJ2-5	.	TGCGCCAGCAGCCAAGATAAAGGGTCATGGGAGACCCAGTACTTC	CASSQDKGSWETQYF
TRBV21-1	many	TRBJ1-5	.	TGTGCCAGCACTATTAATCAGCCCCAGCATTTT	CASTINQPQHF
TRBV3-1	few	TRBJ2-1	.	TGTGCCAGCAGCCGTGCGGGACATGGATTTTTGGAGGGTAATGAGCAGTTCTTC	CASSRAGHGFLEGNEQFF
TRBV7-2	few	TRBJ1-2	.	TGTGCCAGCATGGGTAGGGAGGAACATGGCTACACCTTC	CASMGREEHGYTF
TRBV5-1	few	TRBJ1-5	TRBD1	TGCGCCAGCAGCGGGGGACAGGGCGATCAGCCCCAGCATTTT	CASSGGQGDQPQHF
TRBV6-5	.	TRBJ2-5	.	TGTGCCAGCAGTTACTCTTGGGCGGAGCTACGGGAGACCCAGTACTTC	CASSYSWAELRETQYF
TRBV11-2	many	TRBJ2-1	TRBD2	TGTGCCAGTATCCGGCTTGCGGGAGGGCTCTCTAACAATGAGCAGTTCTTC	CASIRLAGGLSNNEQFF
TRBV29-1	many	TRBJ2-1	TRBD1	TGCAGCGAGGGGGCGGATGAGCAGTTCTTC	CSEGADEQFF
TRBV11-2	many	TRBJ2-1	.	TGTGCCAGCAGCTTAGGAGGGACCAGACTAGTTTTTGATGGGCAGTTCTTC	CASSLGGTRLVFDGQFF
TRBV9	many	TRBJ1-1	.	TGTGCCAGCAGCGCAGACCGGTTTTCTGAAGCTTTCTTT	CASSADRFSEAFF
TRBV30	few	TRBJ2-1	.	TGTGCCTGGAGTGTATCCCTATACAGCAATGAGCAGTTCTTC	CAWSVSLYSNEQFF
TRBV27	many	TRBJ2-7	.	TGTGCCGTAGGAACTGGCGCCTACGAGCAGTACTTC	CAVGTGAYEQYF
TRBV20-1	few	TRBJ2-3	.	TGCAGTGCTAGTTCGGTGATCGGGGTACCCACAGATACGCAGTATTTT	CSASSVIGVPTDTQYF
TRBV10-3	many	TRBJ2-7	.	TGTGCCATCATCGACTCCTGGTCCTACGAGCAGTACTTC	CAIIDSWSYEQYF
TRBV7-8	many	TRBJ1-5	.	TGTGCCAGCGGCTACGGGGGGGGAACCAATCAGCCCCAGCATTTT	CASGYGGGTNQPQHF
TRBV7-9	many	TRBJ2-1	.	TGTGCCAGCACCGAACCGGGGGATCGCTGGACAAATGAGCAGTTCTTC	CASTEPGDRWTNEQFF
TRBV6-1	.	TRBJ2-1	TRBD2	TGTGCCAGCAGTATAGCGGGATTGCACAATGAGCAGTTCTTC	CASSIAGLHNEQFF
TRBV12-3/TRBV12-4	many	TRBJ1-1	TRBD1	TGTGCCAGCAGTACCCCCGGGACAGGGATAGGAGCTTTCTTT	CASSTPGTGIGAFF
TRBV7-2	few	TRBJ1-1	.	TGTGCCAGCAGCATGGGATTGCCGGGGGTGAACACTGAAGCTTTCTTT	CASSMGLPGVNTEAFF
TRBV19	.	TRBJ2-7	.	TGTGCCAGTAGTTCGGGCACAGGGAGCTCCTACGAGCAGTACTTC	CASSSGTGSSYEQYF
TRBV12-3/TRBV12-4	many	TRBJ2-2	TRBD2	TGTGCCAGCAGCCAGGTCCTAGCGGCGAACACCGGGGAGCTGTTTTTT	CASSQVLAANTGELFF
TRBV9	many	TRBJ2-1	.	TGTGCCAGCAGCGTAAACCAGGGACCCGACGATGAGCAGTTCTTC	CASSVNQGPDDEQFF
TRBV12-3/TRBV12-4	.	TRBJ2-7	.	TGTGCCAGCAGTTCAAGTACTTCCTACGAGCAGTACTTC	CASSSSTSYEQYF